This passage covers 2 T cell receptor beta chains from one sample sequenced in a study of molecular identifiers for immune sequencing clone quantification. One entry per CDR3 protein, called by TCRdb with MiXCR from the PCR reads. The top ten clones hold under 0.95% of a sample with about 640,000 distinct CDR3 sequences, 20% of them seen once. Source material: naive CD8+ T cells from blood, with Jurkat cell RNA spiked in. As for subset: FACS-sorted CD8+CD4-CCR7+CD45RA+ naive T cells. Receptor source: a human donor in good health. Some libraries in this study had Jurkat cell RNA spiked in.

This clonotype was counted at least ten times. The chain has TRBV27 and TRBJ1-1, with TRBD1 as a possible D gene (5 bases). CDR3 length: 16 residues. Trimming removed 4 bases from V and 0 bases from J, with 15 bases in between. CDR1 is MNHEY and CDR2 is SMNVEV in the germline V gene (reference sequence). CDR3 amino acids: CASSSHRTDMNTEAFF. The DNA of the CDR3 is TGTGCCAGCAGTTCTCACAGGACCGATATGAACACTGAAGCTTTCTTT.

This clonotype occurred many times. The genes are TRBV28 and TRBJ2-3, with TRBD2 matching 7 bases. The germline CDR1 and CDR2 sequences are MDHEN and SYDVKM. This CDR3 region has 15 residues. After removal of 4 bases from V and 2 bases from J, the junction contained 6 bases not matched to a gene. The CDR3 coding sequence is TGTGCCAGCAGTTACCGCGGGAGCCTCACAGATACGCAGTATTTT. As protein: CASSYRGSLTDTQYF.